This T cell receptor beta chain was profiled in a study of vaccination and CD4 T cells after COVID-19. The treatment was: approximately nine-day PBMC culture with coronavirus spike peptide pools or control peptides (ViraFEST assay). ViraFEST enlarged antigen-specific T cell populations with peptide pools and afterwards sequenced TCRs. General study points: Convalescent patients' vaccine-specific clones were spike mono-reactive in 304 of 307 cases. The rise in median SARS-CoV-2-reactive clonotypes, from approximately 21 to 40, was not significant.

In its sample, this clonotype ranks as medium-sized. The antigen remains undetermined. The junction shows a germline mismatch at one end, possibly a read error. Sequenced with the Oncomine TCR Beta short-read assay was DNA taken from cultured CD4+ T cells. TCRdb re-derived calls from the PCR reads in MiXCR, one entry per CDR3 protein. The table lists about 14,000 distinct CDR3 sequences, roughly 21% of them singletons. This receptor was obtained from a human donor with COVID-19. What was sequenced was cultured CD4+ T cells from blood.

The CDR3 region has the DNA TGTGCCAGCAGCTTAGCCCCGGACCTCCCGACTTCGTTT. This translates into CASSLAPDLPTSF. The rearrangement joins TRBV7-8 to TRBJ1-6; the D is unclear. Germline lookup yields CDR1 SGHVS and CDR2 FQNEAQ. CDR3 length equals 13 residues.